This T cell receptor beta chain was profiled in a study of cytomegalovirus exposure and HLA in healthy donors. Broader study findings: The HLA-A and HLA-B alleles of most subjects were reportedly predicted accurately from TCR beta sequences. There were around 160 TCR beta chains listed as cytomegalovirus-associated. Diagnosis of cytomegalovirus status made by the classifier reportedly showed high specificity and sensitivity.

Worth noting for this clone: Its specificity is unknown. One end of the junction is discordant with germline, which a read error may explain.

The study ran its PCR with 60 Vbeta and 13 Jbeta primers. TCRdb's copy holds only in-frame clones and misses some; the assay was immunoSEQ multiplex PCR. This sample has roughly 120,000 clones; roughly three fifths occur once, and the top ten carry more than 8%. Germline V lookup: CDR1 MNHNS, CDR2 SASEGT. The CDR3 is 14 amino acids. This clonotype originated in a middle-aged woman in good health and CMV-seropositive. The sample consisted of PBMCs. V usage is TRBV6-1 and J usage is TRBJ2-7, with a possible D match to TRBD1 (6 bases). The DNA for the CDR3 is TGTGCCAGCAGTGAGACCCAGGGGCCCTACGAGCGGTACTTC. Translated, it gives CASSETQGPYERYF.